The source of this T cell receptor (beta chain) is a study of blood T cell repertoires in COVID-19. The method was immunoSEQ multiplex PCR; TCRdb's version includes in-frame clones alone and lacks a portion of them. The sample lists approximately 200,000 clones, around 86% occurring once. CDR3 length equals 21 residues. Sequenced input: PBMCs or T cells enriched from blood (not recorded which). This TCR came from a woman in her 30s who had recovered from COVID-19. This chain joins TRBV21-1 and TRBJ1-1; the D call of TRBD1 is as the table states it, not checked on the DNA. TRBV21-1 is a recognized pseudogene. CDR3 region: CASSPHEVGQKSDPMNTEAFF. CDR3 nucleotide sequence: TGTGCCAGCAGCCCCCATGAAGTGGGACAGAAGAGTGACCCCATGAACACTGAAGCTTTCTTT.